This T cell receptor beta chain was found in a study of shared T cell receptors in the human thymus. Measured with immunoSEQ multiplex PCR; TCRdb has only the in-frame clones, and not every one. The sample lists some 400,000 clones, more than 85% occurring once. This receptor was obtained from a human donor. Sequenced sample: thymocytes.

DNA of the CDR3: TGTGCCAGCGGGGGAAGGGGGCTTAATCAAGAGACCCAGTACTTC. Its protein product is CASGGRGLNQETQYF. The chain has TRBV6-1 and TRBJ2-5; 7 nucleotides match TRBD1. This CDR3 comprises 15 residues. Trimming took 8 bases from V and 2 from J; bases not matched to a gene: 11. The germline gives CDR1 MNHNS, CDR2 SASEGT.